This T cell receptor beta chain stems from a study of blood T cell repertoires in COVID-19. In the study overall: Donors in the United States, Italy and Spain gave samples during acute or convalescent COVID-19. Sources were T cells, B-cell-depleted T cells, or PBMCs; the material itself was cDNA or gDNA.

The CDR3 has 13 residues. Trimming cost V 5 bases and J 5 bases; bases outside gene matches: 3. Germline CDR1 and CDR2: SGHTA and FQGNSA. This clone was detected only once. Original handling: Using reference gene primer amplification, nucleated cell counts were estimated. This table comes from immunoSEQ multiplex PCR, and its TCRdb copy is limited to in-frame clones, with some not included. V, J and clone size are taken as reported in that table, and D and trimming were inferred from the DNA itself. The repertoire holds more than 95,000 clones, with roughly nine tenths as singletons. V usage is TRBV7-2 and J usage is TRBJ1-5, with TRBD1 matching over 7 bases. Sequencing was carried out using peripheral blood. This clonotype was obtained from a man aged 55 to 70 with acute or convalescent COVID-19. The CDR3 region has the DNA TGTGCCAGCAGCATCAGGGGGGATCAGCCCCAGCATTTT. Translation: CASSIRGDQPQHF.